The T cell receptor beta chain described here comes from a study of blood T cell repertoires in COVID-19. Profiled with immunoSEQ multiplex PCR; TCRdb holds only in-frame clones, not every one. Of 200,000 to 300,000 clones in the sample, around 90% were seen once. Trimming cost V 0 bases and J 5 bases; bases outside gene matches: 2. The germline V gene encodes CDR1 KGHDR and CDR2 SFDVKD. The CDR3 extends over 14 amino acids. Specimen: peripheral blood. The TCR originated in a woman in her 70s with active or convalescent COVID-19. The chain has TRBV24-1 and TRBJ2-7; 8 nucleotides line up with TRBD1. This CDR3 is CATSDLRTGHEQYF. CDR3 nucleotides: TGTGCCACCAGTGATTTGCGGACAGGGCACGAGCAGTACTTC.